This T cell receptor (beta chain) emerged from a study of T-cell memory formation after mild COVID-19. This clonotype showed up many times. V gave up 2 bases and J gave up 4 bases; unmatched junction bases: 7. Germline CDR1 LGHNA, CDR2 YSLEER. The CDR3 runs 16 residues. UMIs and sample barcodes were carried by the TCR alpha and TCR beta cDNA libraries that 5'RACE produced using constant-segment primers. TCRdb processed the 5' RACE reads anew with MiXCR; each CDR3 protein has one entry. Among under 85,000 distinct CDR3 sequences listed, about 15% were seen once. The genes are TRBV4-3 and TRBJ2-2, with 7 bases that match TRBD2. The sequence came from an adult woman who had mild COVID-19 (a few samples of this study predate the infection). Cell type and time point are not known. The sample was PBMCs or a T cell subset sorted from them (not recorded which). The CDR3 DNA reads as TGCGCCAGCAGCCAATTACGACTAGCTGGCACCGGGGAGCTGTTTTTT. Encoded protein: CASSQLRLAGTGELFF.